This T cell receptor beta chain originates from a study of metastatic and nonmetastatic thyroid tumors. Across the study: Thyroid patients, malignant and benign, had repertoires compared across blood and tumor or nodule tissue.

TCRdb used MiXCR to call clones anew from the PCR reads. The table shows about 38,000 clones, with around 27% occurring only once. This clone was seen many times. All patients were treatment-naive before thyroid surgery. CDR1 is LGHNA, CDR2 YNFKEQ, per germline. There are 17 residues in the CDR3. V lost 3 bases to trimming and J lost 4 bases; unmatched junction nucleotides: 8. The clonotype was recovered from a male donor with papillary thyroid cancer or a benign thyroid nodule (not recorded which). Some clones in this sample may be carry-over from other donors' samples. The sample consisted of blood. V gene TRBV4-2 combines with J gene TRBJ2-3; 12 bases line up with TRBD2. The CDR3 DNA is TGTGCCAGCAGCCATGCGACTAGCGGGAGTACCCCAGATACGCAGTATTTT. Translating gives CASSHATSGSTPDTQYF.